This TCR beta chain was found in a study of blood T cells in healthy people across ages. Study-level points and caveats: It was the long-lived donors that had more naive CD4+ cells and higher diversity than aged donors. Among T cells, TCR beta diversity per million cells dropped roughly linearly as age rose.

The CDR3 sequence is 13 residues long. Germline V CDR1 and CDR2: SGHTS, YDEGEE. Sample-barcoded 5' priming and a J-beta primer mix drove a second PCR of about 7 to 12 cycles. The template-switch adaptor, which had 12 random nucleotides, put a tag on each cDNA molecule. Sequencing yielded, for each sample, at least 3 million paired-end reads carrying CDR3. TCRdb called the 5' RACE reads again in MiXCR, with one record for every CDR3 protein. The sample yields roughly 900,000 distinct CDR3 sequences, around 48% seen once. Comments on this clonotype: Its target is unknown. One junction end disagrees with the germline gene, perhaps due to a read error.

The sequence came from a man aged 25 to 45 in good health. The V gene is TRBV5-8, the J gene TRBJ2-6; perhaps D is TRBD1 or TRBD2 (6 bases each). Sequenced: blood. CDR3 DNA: TGCGCCAGCAGGGGACTTGGGGCCAACGTCCCGACTTTC. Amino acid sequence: CASRGLGANVPTF.